The rows below give T cell receptor beta chains drawn from one sample of a study of blood T cell repertoires in COVID-19. The table came from immunoSEQ multiplex PCR; TCRdb's copy has only in-frame clones and leaves some out. The repertoire holds a few hundred thousand clones, about 81% seen once, with 9.2% in the top ten. The sample comprised PBMCs or T cells enriched from blood (not recorded which). These receptors originate from a man in his forties who had recovered from COVID-19. Both conserved end residues are part of each CDR3. A D gene is named only where the DNA matches it firmly. Only part of the rows carry a size: once, few, many, or a class if the clone is expanded.

>TRBJ1-1|14|NA|TRBV5-4|NA
CASSYGQLNTEAFF
TGTGCCAGCAGCTACGGACAGTTGAACACTGAAGCTTTCTTT
>TRBJ1-2|15|NA|TRBV21-1|NA
CASSKERNLNYGYTF
TGTGCCAGCAGCAAAGAGAGAAACCTTAACTATGGCTACACCTTC
>TRBJ1-2|12|TRBD1|TRBV30|few
CARGNRGQGYTF
TGTGCCCGGGGGAACAGGGGGCAAGGCTACACCTTC
>TRBJ1-2|15|NA|TRBV3-1/TRBV3-2|NA
CASSLLSGGAYGYTF
TGTGCCAGCAGCCTCTTGAGTGGGGGCGCCTATGGCTACACCTTC
>TRBJ2-5|15|NA|TRBV5-1|NA
CASSPLVGAQETQYF
TGCGCCAGCAGCCCGTTAGTGGGGGCCCAAGAGACCCAGTACTTC
>TRBJ2-2|15|NA|TRBV18|NA
CASSPFRVNTGELFF
TGTGCCAGCTCACCGTTCAGGGTGAACACCGGGGAGCTGTTTTTT
>TRBJ2-3|14|NA|TRBV10-2|NA
CASSLQGYADTQYF
TGCGCCAGCAGTCTACAGGGATACGCAGATACGCAGTATTTT
>TRBJ2-3|16|TRBD2|TRBV12-5|NA
CASGLGLAGGTDTQYF
TGTGCTAGTGGTTTGGGACTAGCGGGGGGCACAGATACGCAGTATTTT
>TRBJ2-7|15|TRBD1|TRBV5-8|once
CASSLVTGGSYEQYF
TGTGCCAGCAGCTTGGTCACAGGGGGTTCCTACGAGCAGTACTTC
>TRBJ2-3|17|TRBD2|TRBV30|NA
CAWSLGTSGISTDTQYF
TGTGCCTGGAGTTTGGGGACTAGCGGGATTAGCACAGATACGCAGTATTTT
>TRBJ1-5|14|NA|TRBV2|NA
CASKGSGSIQPQHF
TGTGCCAGCAAAGGGTCTGGGAGTATTCAGCCCCAGCATTTT
>TRBJ2-7|14|NA|TRBV9|NA
CASSVAVNSYEQYF
TGTGCCAGCAGCGTAGCGGTGAACTCCTACGAGCAGTACTTC
>TRBJ1-5|15|NA|TRBV25-1|few
CATSFRGDSNQPQHF
TGTGCCACCTCCTTCAGGGGTGATAGCAATCAGCCCCAGCATTTT
>TRBJ1-6|15|TRBD1|TRBV6-4|NA
CASSDGDSYNSPLHF
TGTGCCAGCAGTGACGGGGACAGTTATAATTCACCCCTCCACTTT
>TRBJ2-6|18|TRBD1|TRBV7-2|once
CASSLVYLGTGSSNVLTF
TGTGCCAGCAGCTTAGTATATCTCGGGACAGGGAGTTCCAACGTCCTGACTTTC
>TRBJ2-1|19|TRBD2|TRBV5-1|NA
CASSLFGTSGRDRYNEQFF
TGCGCCAGCAGCCTATTTGGGACTAGCGGGAGGGATAGATACAATGAGCAGTTCTTC
>TRBJ2-2|15|TRBD2|TRBV5-8|NA
CASSLGLVGSGELFF
TGTGCCAGCAGCCTGGGACTAGTTGGTTCCGGGGAGCTGTTTTTT
>TRBJ2-3|15|NA|TRBV5-4|many
CASSLGYYGTDTQYF
TGTGCCAGCAGCTTGGGCTACTATGGAACAGATACGCAGTATTTT
>TRBJ1-1|16|TRBD1|TRBV28|NA
CASSPPRTGGGTEAFF
TGTGCCAGCAGTCCACCCAGGACAGGGGGCGGCACTGAAGCTTTCTTT